This record covers a single TCR beta chain. TCRdb ran MiXCR on the 5' RACE reads and lists one entry per CDR3 protein. The data hold under 70,000 distinct CDR3 sequences, with under 15% observed a single time. This specimen comes from a study of early T cells in non-severe SARS-CoV-2 infection. Germline CDR1 reads LGHDT; CDR2 reads YNNKEL (reference sequence). Trimming shortened V by 1 base and J by 3 bases, and 13 bases separated the two germline ends. This CDR3 is built from 16 residues. The chain links TRBV3-1 to TRBJ1-5, with D perhaps matching TRBD1 (6 bases). This TCR was sampled from an adult who was a healthcare worker with PCR-confirmed SARS-CoV-2 infection or an uninfected control (not recorded which). The sample consisted of whole blood, taken at baseline. The CDR3 protein is CASSQGLTGNNQPQHF. In nucleotides, the CDR3 is TGTGCCAGCAGCCAAGGCCTAACAGGGAACAATCAGCCCCAGCATTTT.